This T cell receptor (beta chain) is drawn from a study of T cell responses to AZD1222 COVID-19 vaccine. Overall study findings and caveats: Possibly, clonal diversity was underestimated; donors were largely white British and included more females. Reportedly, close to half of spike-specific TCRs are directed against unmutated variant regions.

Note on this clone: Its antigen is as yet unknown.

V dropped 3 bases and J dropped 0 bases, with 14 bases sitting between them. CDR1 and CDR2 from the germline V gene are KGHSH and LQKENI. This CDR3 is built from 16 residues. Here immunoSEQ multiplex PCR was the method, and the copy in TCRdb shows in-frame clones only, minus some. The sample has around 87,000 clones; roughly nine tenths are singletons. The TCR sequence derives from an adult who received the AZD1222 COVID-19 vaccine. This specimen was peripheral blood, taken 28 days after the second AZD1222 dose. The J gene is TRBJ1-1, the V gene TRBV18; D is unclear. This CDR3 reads CASSPYERIMNTEAFF. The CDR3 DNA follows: TGTGCCAGCTCACCCTACGAACGGATAATGAACACTGAAGCTTTCTTT.